The next 14 T cell receptor beta chains were all read from a single sample in a study of blood T cells in healthy people across ages. For the second PCR, which ran for about 7 to 11 cycles, a sample-barcoded 5' primer and a J-beta primer mix were used. TCRdb reanalysed the 5' RACE reads using MiXCR and keeps one entry per CDR3 protein. The data contain hundreds of thousands of distinct CDR3 sequences, approximately 50% of them singletons. Source material: blood. These receptors all come from a man in his fifties or sixties in good health.

The chain employs TRBV10-3 and TRBJ2-1, with TRBD2 matching 14 bases. The CDR3 spans 18 residues. Germline-derived CDR1 and CDR2 are ENHRY and SYGVKD. Trimming removed 2 bases from V and 3 bases from J; junction bases left unmatched: 6. CDR3 region: CAISEQGTSGGLYNEQFF. The CDR3 DNA reads as TGTGCCATCAGTGAGCAGGGGACTAGCGGGGGCCTCTACAATGAGCAGTTCTTC.

This chain links TRBV14 with TRBJ2-7; 8 bases agree with TRBD1. Germline trimming cut 0 bases from V and 0 bases from J; bases unmatched to any gene: 4. This CDR3 comprises 16 residues. Germline assignment: CDR1 SGHDN and CDR2 FVKESK. The CDR3 bases are TGTGCCAGCAGCCAAGATCTTGGGACAGGCTCCTACGAGCAGTACTTC. It is translated as CASSQDLGTGSYEQYF.

The genes are TRBV2 and TRBJ2-5; the D gene is possibly TRBD2 (6 bases). Trimming stripped 8 bases from V and 9 bases from J, with 16 bases between. This CDR3 comprises 12 residues. Germline values: CDR1 SNHLY, CDR2 FYNNEI. CDR3 in DNA: TGTGCCAGCGACCGACGCTGGGAGGCCCAGTACTTC. Encoded protein: CASDRRWEAQYF. The full variable domain, rest sourced from reference TRBV2 and TRBJ2-5, is EPEVTQTPSHQVTQMGQEVILRCVPISNHLYFYWYRQILGQKVEFLVSFYNNEISEKSEIFDDQFSVERPDGSNFTLKIRSTKLEDSAMYFCASDRRWEAQYFGPGTRLLVL.

As to this clonotype: A read error is possible here, since a much larger clone lies one base away. The J gene is TRBJ2-4, the V gene TRBV20-1; D is ambiguous. The J call is uncertain, as TRBJ2-7 better fits the DNA end. The CDR3 is 12 amino acids. Germline V CDR1 and CDR2: DFQATT, SNEGSKA (reference sequence). The CDR3 DNA is TGCAGTGCTAGTGGGGACTCCTACGAGCAGTACTTC. Its translation is CSASGDSYEQYF.

V is TRBV5-1 and J is TRBJ2-1, with a weak D call TRBD2 (6 bases). The germline gives CDR1 SGHRS, CDR2 YFSETQ. The CDR3 loop spans 13 amino acids. V lost 4 bases, J lost 4 bases, and 9 bases lay in between. This CDR3 is CASSMGGYNEQFF. DNA for the CDR3: TGCGCCAGCAGCATGGGGGGATACAATGAGCAGTTCTTC.

This chain joins TRBV11-2 and TRBJ2-1; 11 nucleotides align to TRBD1. V lost 4 bases and J lost 4; bases outside the gene matches: 3. The CDR3 spans 15 residues. Per germline, CDR1 SGHAT and CDR2 FQNNGV. The CDR3 nucleotides are TGTGCCAGCAGCTCGGGACAGGGGGTATACAATGAGCAGTTCTTC. Translation: CASSSGQGVYNEQFF.

This clonotype was picked up a small number of times. V usage is TRBV5-1 and J usage is TRBJ2-1, with TRBD1 matching over 10 bases. This CDR3 is built from 15 residues. CDR1 SGHRS and CDR2 YFSETQ come from the germline V gene. Unmatched junction bases numbered 9, after V lost 3 bases and J lost 9 bases. CDR3 nucleotide sequence: TGCGCCAGCAGCTACGGCGACAGGGGGCAAGGTGAGCAGTTCTTC. Translating it yields CASSYGDRGQGEQFF.

This clonotype occurred a few times. The chain links TRBV3-1 to TRBJ1-2; unclear D gene. The V end was cut by 1 base, the J end by 0 bases, with 9 bases between. The V gene's germline CDR1 is LGHDT and CDR2 YNNKEL (reference sequence). CDR3 length: 15 residues. CDR3 sequence reads: CASSQGAPANYGYTF. CDR3 DNA sequence: TGTGCCAGCAGCCAAGGGGCGCCAGCTAACTATGGCTACACCTTC.

The CDR3 DNA follows: TGCGCCAGCAGTTTCGGACTAGCGGAGAAAGATACGCAGTATTTT. Residues: CASSFGLAEKDTQYF. The chain carries TRBV10-1 and TRBJ2-3; 10 bases agree with TRBD2. CDR3 size: 15 residues. The junction had 7 bases not matched to a gene; V was cut back by 5 bases and J by 5 bases. Germline V lookup: CDR1 WNHNN, CDR2 SYGVQD (reference sequence).

The chain couples TRBV9 to TRBJ2-6; tentative D call: TRBD1 (6 bases). Between the trimmed V and J ends, which lost 5 bases and 0 bases, there was a span of 15 bases. Germline V gives CDR1 SGDLS, CDR2 YYNGEE. The CDR3 is 17 residues long. The CDR3 sequence is CASSSGVSSSGANVLTF. The DNA for the CDR3 is TGTGCCAGCAGTTCAGGGGTGTCGAGCTCTGGGGCCAACGTCCTGACTTTC.

This clonotype was counted between two and nine times. This sequence joins TRBV7-9 and TRBJ2-7; D is uncertain. The J call may be faulty, since TRBJ2-5 better matches the DNA end. Germline assignment: CDR1 SEHNR and CDR2 FQNEAQ (reference sequence). This CDR3 has 12 residues. This CDR3 reads CASSFKRETQYF. The CDR3 DNA sequence: TGTGCCAGCAGCTTTAAAAGGGAGACCCAGTACTTC.

The V gene is TRBV18, the J gene TRBJ2-1, with 7 bases lining up with TRBD2. The CDR3 contains 15 residues. V shed 0 bases, J shed 10 bases, and the junction held 9 bases outside the gene matches. Germline lookup yields CDR1 KGHSH and CDR2 LQKENI. The DNA of the CDR3 is TGTGCCAGCTCACCACCTAGCGGGTACCAGGGAGAGCAGTTCTTC. Encoded protein: CASSPPSGYQGEQFF.

The CDR3 sequence is CAISQGSYNSPLHF. For the CDR3, the DNA is TGTGCCATTTCACAGGGGAGCTATAATTCACCCCTCCACTTT. The rearrangement links TRBV10-3 to TRBJ1-6; 7 nucleotides agree with TRBD1. CDR1 and CDR2 from the germline V gene are ENHRY and SYGVKD. The J segment lost 3 bases and the V segment lost 9 bases, leaving 5 bases of the junction unmatched. This CDR3 has 14 residues.

The V and J genes are TRBV3-1 and TRBJ2-4; possibly TRBD1 or TRBD2 for D (6 bases each). The J call is doubtful: the DNA matches TRBJ2-7 better. The CDR3 has 13 amino acids. The V gene's germline CDR1 is LGHDT and CDR2 YNNKEL (reference sequence). CDR3 nucleotide sequence: TGTGCCAGCAGTCCGGGGGCTATATACGAGCAGTACTTC. The encoded protein is CASSPGAIYEQYF.